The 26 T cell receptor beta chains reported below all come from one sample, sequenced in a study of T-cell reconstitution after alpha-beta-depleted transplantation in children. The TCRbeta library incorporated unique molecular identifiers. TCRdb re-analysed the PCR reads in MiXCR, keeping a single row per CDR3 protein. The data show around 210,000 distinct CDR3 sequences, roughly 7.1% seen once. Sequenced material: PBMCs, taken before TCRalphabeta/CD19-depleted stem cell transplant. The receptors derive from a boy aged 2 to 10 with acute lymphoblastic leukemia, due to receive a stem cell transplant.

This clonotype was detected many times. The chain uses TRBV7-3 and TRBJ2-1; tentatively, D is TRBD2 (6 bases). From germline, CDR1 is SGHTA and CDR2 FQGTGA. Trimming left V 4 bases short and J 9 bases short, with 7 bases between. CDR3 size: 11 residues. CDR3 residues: CASSSGSEQFF. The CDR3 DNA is TGTGCCAGCAGCTCCGGGAGTGAGCAGTTCTTC.

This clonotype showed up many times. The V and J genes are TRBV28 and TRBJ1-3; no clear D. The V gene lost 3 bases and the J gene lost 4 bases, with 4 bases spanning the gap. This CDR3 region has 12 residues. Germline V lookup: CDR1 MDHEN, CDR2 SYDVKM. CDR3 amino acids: CASSLKGNTIYF. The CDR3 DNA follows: TGTGCCAGCAGTTTGAAGGGAAACACCATATATTTT.

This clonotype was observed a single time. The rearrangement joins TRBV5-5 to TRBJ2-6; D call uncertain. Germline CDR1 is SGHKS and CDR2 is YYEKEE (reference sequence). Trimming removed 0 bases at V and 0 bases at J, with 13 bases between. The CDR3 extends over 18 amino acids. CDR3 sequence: CASSLVRQIPSGANVLTF. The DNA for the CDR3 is TGTGCCAGCAGCTTGGTCAGGCAGATACCCTCTGGGGCCAACGTCCTGACTTTC.

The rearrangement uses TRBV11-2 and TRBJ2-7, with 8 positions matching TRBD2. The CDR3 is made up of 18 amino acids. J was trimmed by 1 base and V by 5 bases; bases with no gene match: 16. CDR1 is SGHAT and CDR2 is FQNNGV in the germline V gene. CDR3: CASSPVVFLAGGSYEQYF. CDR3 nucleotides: TGTGCCAGCAGCCCCGTGGTGTTTCTGGCGGGAGGATCCTACGAGCAGTACTTC.

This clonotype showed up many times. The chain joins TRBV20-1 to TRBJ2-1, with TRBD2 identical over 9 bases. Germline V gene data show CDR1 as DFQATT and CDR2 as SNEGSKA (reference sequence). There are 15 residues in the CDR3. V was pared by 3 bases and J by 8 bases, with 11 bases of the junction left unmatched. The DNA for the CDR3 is TGCAGTGCTAGTCGGGAAGCGGGAGGATCGGATGAGCAGTTCTTC. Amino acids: CSASREAGGSDEQFF.

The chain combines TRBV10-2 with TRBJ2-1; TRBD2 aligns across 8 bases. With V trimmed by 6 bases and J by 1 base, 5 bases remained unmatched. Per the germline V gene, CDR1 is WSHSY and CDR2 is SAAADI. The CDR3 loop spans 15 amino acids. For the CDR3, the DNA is TGCGCCAGCAGGGCGGGACTAGGGTCCTACAATGAGCAGTTCTTC. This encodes CASRAGLGSYNEQFF.

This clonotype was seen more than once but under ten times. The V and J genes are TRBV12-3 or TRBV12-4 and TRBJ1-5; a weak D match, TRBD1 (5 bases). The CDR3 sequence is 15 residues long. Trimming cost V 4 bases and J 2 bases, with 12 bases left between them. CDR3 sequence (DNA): TGTGCCAGCAGTTCGAGCAGGGAAGGCAATCAGCCCCAGCATTTT. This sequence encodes CASSSSREGNQPQHF.

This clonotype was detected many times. In nucleotides, the CDR3 is TGTGCCAGCACCCGGCAGGGCTCCTATAATTCACCCCTCCACTTT. This sequence encodes CASTRQGSYNSPLHF. The chain carries TRBV28 and TRBJ1-6; a weak D match, TRBD1 (5 bases). Germline V gene sequence: CDR1 MDHEN, CDR2 SYDVKM. V was shortened by 7 bases and J by 0 bases, with 10 bases between the two germline ends. CDR3 length: 15 residues.

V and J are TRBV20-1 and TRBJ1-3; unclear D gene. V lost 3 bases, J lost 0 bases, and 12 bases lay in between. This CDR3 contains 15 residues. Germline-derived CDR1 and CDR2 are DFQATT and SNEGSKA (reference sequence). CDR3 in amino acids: CSAREGPASGNTIYF. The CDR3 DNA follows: TGCAGTGCTAGGGAGGGCCCCGCCTCTGGAAACACCATATATTTT.

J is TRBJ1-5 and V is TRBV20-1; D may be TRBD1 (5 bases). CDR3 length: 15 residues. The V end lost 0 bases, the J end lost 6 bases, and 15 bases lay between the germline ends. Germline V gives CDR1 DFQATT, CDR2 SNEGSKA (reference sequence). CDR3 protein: CSARDLPGRSQPQHF. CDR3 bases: TGCAGTGCTAGAGACCTTCCAGGGAGAAGTCAGCCCCAGCATTTT.

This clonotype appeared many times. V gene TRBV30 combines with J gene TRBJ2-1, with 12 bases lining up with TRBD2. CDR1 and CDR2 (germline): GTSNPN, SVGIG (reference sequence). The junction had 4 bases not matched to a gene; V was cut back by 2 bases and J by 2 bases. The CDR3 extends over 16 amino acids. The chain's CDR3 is CAWSLLAGGTYNEQFF. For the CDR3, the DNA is TGTGCCTGGAGTCTCCTAGCGGGAGGGACCTACAATGAGCAGTTCTTC.

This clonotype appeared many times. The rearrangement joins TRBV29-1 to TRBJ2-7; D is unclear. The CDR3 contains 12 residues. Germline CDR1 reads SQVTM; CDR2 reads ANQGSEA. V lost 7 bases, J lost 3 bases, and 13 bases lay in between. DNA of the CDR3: TGCAGCGCCCGACTGGGCCTCTACGAGCAGTACTTC. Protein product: CSARLGLYEQYF.

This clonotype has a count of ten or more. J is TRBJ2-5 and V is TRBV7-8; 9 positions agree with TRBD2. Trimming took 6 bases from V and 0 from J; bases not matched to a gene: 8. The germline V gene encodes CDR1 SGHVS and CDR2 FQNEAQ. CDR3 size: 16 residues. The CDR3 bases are TGTGCCAGCAGTCTTAATAGCGGGGGATACCAAGAGACCCAGTACTTC. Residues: CASSLNSGGYQETQYF.

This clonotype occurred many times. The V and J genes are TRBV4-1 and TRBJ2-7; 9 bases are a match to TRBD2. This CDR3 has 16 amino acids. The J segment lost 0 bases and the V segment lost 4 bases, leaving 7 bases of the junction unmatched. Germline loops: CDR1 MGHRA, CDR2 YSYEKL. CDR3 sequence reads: CASSLAGAGGSYEQYF. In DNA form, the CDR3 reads TGCGCCAGCAGCCTGGCGGGAGCGGGGGGCTCCTACGAGCAGTACTTC.

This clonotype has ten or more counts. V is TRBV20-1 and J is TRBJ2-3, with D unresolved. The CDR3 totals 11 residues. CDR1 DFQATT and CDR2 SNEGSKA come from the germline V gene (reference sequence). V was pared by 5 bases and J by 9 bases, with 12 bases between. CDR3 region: CSAVDLGTQYF. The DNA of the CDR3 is TGCAGTGCTGTCGACCTGGGCACGCAGTATTTT.

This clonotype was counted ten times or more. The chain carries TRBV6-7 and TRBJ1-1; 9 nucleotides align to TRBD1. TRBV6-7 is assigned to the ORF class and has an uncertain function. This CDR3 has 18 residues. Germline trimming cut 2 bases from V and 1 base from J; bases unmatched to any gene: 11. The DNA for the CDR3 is TGTGCCAGCAGTTACCAGTCCGGGACAGGGACAGGGAACACTGAAGCTTTCTTT. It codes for CASSYQSGTGTGNTEAFF.

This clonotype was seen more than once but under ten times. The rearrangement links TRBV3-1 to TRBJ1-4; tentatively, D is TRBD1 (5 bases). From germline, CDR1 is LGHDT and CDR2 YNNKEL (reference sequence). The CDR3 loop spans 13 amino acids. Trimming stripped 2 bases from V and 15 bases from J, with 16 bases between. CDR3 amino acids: CASSQNGNWGVFF. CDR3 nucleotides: TGTGCCAGCAGCCAAAACGGAAATTGGGGGGTGTTTTTT.

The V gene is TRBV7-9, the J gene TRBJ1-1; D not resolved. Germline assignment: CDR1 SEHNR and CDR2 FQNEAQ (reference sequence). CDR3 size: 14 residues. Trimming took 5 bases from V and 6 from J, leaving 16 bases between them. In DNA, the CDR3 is TGTGCCAGCAGCCTCCCTCTCGGGGATGCTGAAGCTTTCTTT. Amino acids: CASSLPLGDAEAFF. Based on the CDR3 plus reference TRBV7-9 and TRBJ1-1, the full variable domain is DTGVSQNPRHKITKRGQNVTFRCDPISEHNRLYWYRQTLGQGPEFLTYFQNEAQLEKSRLLSDRFSAERPKGSFSTLEIQRTEQGDSAMYLCASSLPLGDAEAFFGQGTRLTVV.

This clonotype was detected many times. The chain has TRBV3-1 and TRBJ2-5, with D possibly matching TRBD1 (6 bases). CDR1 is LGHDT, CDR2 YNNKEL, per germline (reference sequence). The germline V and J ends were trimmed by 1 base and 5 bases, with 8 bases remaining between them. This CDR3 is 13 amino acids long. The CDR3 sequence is CASSQGTVETQYF. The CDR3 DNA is TGTGCCAGCAGCCAAGGGACAGTGGAGACCCAGTACTTC.

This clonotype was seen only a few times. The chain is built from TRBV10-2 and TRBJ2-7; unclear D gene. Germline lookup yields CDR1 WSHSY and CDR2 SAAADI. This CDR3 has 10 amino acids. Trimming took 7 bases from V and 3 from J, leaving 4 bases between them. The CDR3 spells CASKDYEQYF. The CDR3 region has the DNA TGCGCCAGCAAGGACTACGAGCAGTACTTC.

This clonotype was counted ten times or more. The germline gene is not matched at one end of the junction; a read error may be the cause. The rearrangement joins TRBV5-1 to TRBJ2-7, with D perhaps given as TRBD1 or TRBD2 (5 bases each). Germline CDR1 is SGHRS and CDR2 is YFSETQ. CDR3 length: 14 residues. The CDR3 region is CASSEDPGPSKPHF. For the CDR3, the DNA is TGCGCCAGCAGCGAAGATCCGGGACCGTCAAAACCCCACTTC.

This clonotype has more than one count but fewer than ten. The CDR3 sequence is CASRGVAPFWEQYF. As DNA, the CDR3 is TGTGCCAGCCGGGGGGTCGCCCCGTTTTGGGAGCAGTACTTC. V usage is TRBV3-1 and J usage is TRBJ2-7; 7 bases fit TRBD2. CDR3 size: 14 residues. The J segment lost 7 bases and the V segment lost 8 bases, leaving 14 bases of the junction unmatched. The germline V gene has CDR1 LGHDT and CDR2 YNNKEL (reference sequence).

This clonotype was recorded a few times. DNA of the CDR3: TGCGCCAGCAGCCAAGGGAGGGGCCGAGCCAATGAGCAGTTCTTC. Translation: CASSQGRGRANEQFF. V is TRBV4-1 and J is TRBJ2-1; possibly TRBD2 for D (6 bases). CDR1 is MGHRA and CDR2 is YSYEKL in the germline V gene. This CDR3 contains 15 residues. Between the trimmed V and J ends, which lost 1 base and 6 bases, there was a span of 13 bases.

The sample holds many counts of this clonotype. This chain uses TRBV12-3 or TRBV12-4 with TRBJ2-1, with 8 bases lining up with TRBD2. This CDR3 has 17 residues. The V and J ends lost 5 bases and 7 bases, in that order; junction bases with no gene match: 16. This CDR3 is CASSLSVGTRGPNEQFF. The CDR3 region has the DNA TGTGCCAGCAGTCTTAGCGTGGGGACTAGAGGGCCAAATGAGCAGTTCTTC.

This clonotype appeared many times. The CDR3 DNA is TGCAGCGTTGTCGGCAGGGGGAAAGTTGGGACTAGCGGGAGGGACTGGGTAAGTGAGCAGTTCTTC. As protein: CSVVGRGKVGTSGRDWVSEQFF. The chain joins TRBV29-1 to TRBJ2-1, with 16 bases lining up with TRBD2. CDR3 size: 22 residues. V shed 4 bases, J shed 9 bases, and the junction held 27 bases outside the gene matches. Germline CDR1 and CDR2: SQVTM and ANQGSEA.

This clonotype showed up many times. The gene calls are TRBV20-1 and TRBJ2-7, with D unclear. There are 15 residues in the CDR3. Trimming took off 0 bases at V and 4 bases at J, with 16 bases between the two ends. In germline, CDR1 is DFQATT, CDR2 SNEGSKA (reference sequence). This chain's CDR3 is CSARDRVWQTYEQYF. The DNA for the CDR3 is TGCAGTGCTAGAGATCGAGTCTGGCAGACGTACGAGCAGTACTTC.